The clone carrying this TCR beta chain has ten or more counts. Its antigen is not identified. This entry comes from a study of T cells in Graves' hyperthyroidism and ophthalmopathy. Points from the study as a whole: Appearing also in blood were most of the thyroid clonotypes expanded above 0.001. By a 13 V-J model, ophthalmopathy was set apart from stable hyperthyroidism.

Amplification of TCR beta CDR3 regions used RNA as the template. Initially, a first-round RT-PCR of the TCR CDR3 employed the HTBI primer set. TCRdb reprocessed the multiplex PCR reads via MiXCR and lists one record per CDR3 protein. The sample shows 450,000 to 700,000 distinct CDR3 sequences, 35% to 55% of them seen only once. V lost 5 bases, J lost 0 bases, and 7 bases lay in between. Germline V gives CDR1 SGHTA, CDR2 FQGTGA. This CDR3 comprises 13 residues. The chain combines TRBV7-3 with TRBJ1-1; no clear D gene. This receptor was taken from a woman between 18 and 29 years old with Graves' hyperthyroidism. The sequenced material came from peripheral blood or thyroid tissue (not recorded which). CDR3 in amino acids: CASSQTLNTEAFF. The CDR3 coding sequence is TGTGCCAGCAGCCAGACACTGAACACTGAAGCTTTCTTT.